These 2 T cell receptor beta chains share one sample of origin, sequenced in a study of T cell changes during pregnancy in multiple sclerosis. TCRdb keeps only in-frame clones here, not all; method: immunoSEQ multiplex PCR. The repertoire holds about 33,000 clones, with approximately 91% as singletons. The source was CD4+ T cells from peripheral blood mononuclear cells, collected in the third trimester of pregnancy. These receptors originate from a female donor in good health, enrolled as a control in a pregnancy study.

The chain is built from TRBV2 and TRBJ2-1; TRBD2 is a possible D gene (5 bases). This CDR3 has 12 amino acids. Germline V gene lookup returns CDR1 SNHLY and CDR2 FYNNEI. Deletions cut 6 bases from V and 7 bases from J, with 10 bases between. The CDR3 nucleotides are TGTGCCAGCAGAGGGCCGGGGAATGAGCAGTTCTTC. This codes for CASRGPGNEQFF.

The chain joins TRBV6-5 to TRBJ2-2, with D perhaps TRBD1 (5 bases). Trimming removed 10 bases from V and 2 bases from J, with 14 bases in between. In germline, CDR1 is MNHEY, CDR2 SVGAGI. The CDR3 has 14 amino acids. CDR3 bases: TGTGCCACCAGATGGGGCAGCAACACCGGGGAGCTGTTTTTT. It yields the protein CATRWGSNTGELFF.